This T cell receptor beta chain was identified in a study of technical replicates of blood from a few donors. V was shortened by 3 bases and J by 8 bases, with 12 bases between the two germline ends. This CDR3 has 13 amino acids. Germline CDR1 reads SGHTA; CDR2 reads FQGNSA. The protocol was immunoSEQ multiplex PCR, while the TCRdb copy is restricted to in-frame clones and leaves out a portion. The data hold fewer than 100,000 clones, with 85% to 95% observed a single time. J is TRBJ2-3 and V is TRBV7-2; perhaps TRBD2 as D (5 bases). This TCR came from a human donor in good health. Sequenced input: T cells isolated from PBMCs. The CDR3 DNA follows: TGTGCCAGCAGCTTCTTCCTCGAGGGTACGCAGTATTTT. Protein: CASSFFLEGTQYF.